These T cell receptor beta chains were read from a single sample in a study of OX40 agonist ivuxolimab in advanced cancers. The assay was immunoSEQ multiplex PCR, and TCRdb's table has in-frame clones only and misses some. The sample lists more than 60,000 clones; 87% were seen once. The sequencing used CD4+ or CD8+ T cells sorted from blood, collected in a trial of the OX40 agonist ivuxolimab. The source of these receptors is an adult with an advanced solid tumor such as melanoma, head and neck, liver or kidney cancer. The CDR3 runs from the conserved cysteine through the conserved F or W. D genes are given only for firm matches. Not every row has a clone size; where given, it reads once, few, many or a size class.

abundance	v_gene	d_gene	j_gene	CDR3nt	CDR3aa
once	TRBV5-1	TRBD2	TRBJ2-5	TGCGCCAGCAGCTTGGCCTTGTGGTCGTTAGCGGGAGGGGAGACCCAGTACTTC	CASSLALWSLAGGETQYF
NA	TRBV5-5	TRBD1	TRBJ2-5	TGTGCCAGCAGCTTGCGACAGGGAGTGGGGACCCAGTACTTC	CASSLRQGVGTQYF
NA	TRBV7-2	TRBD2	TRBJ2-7	TGTGCCAGCGGGAAGACTAGCGGGGGCTACGAGCAGTACTTC	CASGKTSGGYEQYF
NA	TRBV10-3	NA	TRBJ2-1	TGTGCCATCAGTGAGTCGACTAGAGGTCTGCAGTTCTTC	CAISESTRGLQFF
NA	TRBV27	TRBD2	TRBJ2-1	TGTGCCAGCAGTGAACTAGCGGGAACGTACCGTGAGCAGTTCTTC	CASSELAGTYREQFF
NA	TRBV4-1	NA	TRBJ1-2	TGCGCCAGCAGCAACCAAGGTCAGGTATTGGACTATGGCTACACCTTC	CASSNQGQVLDYGYTF
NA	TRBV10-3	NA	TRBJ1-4	TGTGCCATCAGTGAGGGGGCGGCGGCTGAAAAACTGTTTTTT	CAISEGAAAEKLFF
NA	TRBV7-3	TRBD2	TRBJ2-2	TGTGCCAGCAGCTTAGGGACTAGCGGGAGCGGGACCGGGGAGCTGTTTTTT	CASSLGTSGSGTGELFF
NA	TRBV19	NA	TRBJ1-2	TGTGCCAGTAGTTCACCAGAGGGTCGGGGTAACTATGGCTACACCTTC	CASSSPEGRGNYGYTF
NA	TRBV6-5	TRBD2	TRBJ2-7	TGTGCCAGCAGTCCGGGACTAGCGGCGAACTACGAGCAGTACTTC	CASSPGLAANYEQYF
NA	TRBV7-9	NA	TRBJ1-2	TGTGCCAGCAGCTTAGAGGGATATGGCTACACCTTC	CASSLEGYGYTF
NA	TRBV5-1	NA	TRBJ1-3	TGCGCCAGCAGCTTGGGTGCTCCTGGAAACACCATATATTTT	CASSLGAPGNTIYF
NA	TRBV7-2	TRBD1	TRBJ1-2	TGTGCCAGCAGTCTGATGCAGGGGGCGCAGAACTATGGCTACACCTTC	CASSLMQGAQNYGYTF
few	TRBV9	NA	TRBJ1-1	TGTGCCAGCAGCGTAGGGGTGGGCTATACTGAAGCTTTCTTT	CASSVGVGYTEAFF
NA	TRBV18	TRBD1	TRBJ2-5	TGTGCCAGCTCACTCGGGACAGGGATGGAGACCCAGTACTTC	CASSLGTGMETQYF
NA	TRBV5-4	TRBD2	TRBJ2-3	TGTGCCAGCAGCCGGACTAGCGGGTTCACAGATACGCAGTATTTT	CASSRTSGFTDTQYF
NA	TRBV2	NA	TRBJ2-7	TGTGCCAGCCGGATGGGGGCAAGCTCCTACGAGCAGTACTTC	CASRMGASSYEQYF
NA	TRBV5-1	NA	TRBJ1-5	TGCGCCAGCAGCTTGGGAGTCAATCAGCCCCAGCATTTT	CASSLGVNQPQHF
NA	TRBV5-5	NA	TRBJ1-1	TGTGCCAGCAGCTTGGGAGGGAACACTGAAGCTTTCTTT	CASSLGGNTEAFF
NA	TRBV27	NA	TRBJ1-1	TGTGCCAGCCGTCCCCCTGGGAGGACTGAAGCTTTCTTT	CASRPPGRTEAFF
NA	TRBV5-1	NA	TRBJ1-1	TGCGCCAGCAGCTTGAGAGGCAGGGAGAACACTGAAGCTTTCTTT	CASSLRGRENTEAFF
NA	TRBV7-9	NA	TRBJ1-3	TGTGCCAGCAGCTCTGGTAACACCATATATTTT	CASSSGNTIYF
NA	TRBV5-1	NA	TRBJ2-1	TGCGCCAGCAGCTTGGACTGGAACAGGATTGAGCAGTTCTTC	CASSLDWNRIEQFF
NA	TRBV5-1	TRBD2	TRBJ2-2	TGCGCCAGCAGCATCGGACTAGCGGGAACCGGGGAGCTGTTTTTT	CASSIGLAGTGELFF